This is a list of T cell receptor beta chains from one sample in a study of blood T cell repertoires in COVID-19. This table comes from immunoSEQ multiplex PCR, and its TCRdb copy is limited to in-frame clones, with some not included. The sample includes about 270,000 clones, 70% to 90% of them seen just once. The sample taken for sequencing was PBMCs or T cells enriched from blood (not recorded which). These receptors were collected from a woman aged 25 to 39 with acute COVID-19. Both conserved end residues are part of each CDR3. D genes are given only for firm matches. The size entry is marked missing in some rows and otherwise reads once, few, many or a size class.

CDR3aa: CASSESGNEQFF
CDR3nt: TGTGCCAGCAGTGAATCGGGAAATGAGCAGTTCTTC
d_gene: .
j_gene: TRBJ2-1
v_gene: TRBV25-1
len: 12
abundance: once

CDR3aa: CASSPLYGQGETEAFF
CDR3nt: TGTGCCAGCAGCCCCCTCTATGGTCAGGGGGAAACTGAAGCTTTCTTT
d_gene: TRBD1
j_gene: TRBJ1-1
v_gene: TRBV7-6
len: 16
abundance: .

CDR3aa: CASKILGIRPRDTEAFF
CDR3nt: TGTGCCAGCAAAATACTGGGGATCAGACCGAGGGACACTGAAGCTTTCTTT
d_gene: .
j_gene: TRBJ1-1
v_gene: TRBV21-1
len: 17
abundance: .

CDR3aa: CASSPNGRGSNQPQHF
CDR3nt: TGTGCCAGCTCACCCAACGGCAGGGGCAGCAATCAGCCCCAGCATTTT
d_gene: .
j_gene: TRBJ1-5
v_gene: TRBV18
len: 16
abundance: .

CDR3aa: CASSPGQGHQPQHF
CDR3nt: TGTGCCAGTAGTCCAGGACAGGGGCATCAGCCCCAGCATTTT
d_gene: TRBD1
j_gene: TRBJ1-5
v_gene: TRBV19
len: 14
abundance: once

CDR3aa: CASSLARGEVFF
CDR3nt: TGTGCCAGCAGTTTAGCGCGGGGGGAGGTGTTCTTT
d_gene: .
j_gene: TRBJ1-1
v_gene: TRBV12-3/TRBV12-4
len: 12
abundance: .

CDR3aa: CASSVFDEQYF
CDR3nt: TGTGCCAGCAGTGTATTCGACGAGCAGTACTTC
d_gene: .
j_gene: TRBJ2-7
v_gene: TRBV2
len: 11
abundance: .

CDR3aa: CAISDGWQANTEAFF
CDR3nt: TGTGCCATCAGTGACGGATGGCAGGCGAACACTGAAGCTTTCTTT
d_gene: .
j_gene: TRBJ1-1
v_gene: TRBV10-3
len: 15
abundance: once

CDR3aa: CASSSKRWGPDTQYF
CDR3nt: TGTGCCAGCAGCTCGAAACGTTGGGGCCCAGATACGCAGTATTTT
d_gene: .
j_gene: TRBJ2-3
v_gene: TRBV5-4
len: 15
abundance: .

CDR3aa: CATPRREGRGTKLAKNIQYF
CDR3nt: TGTGCCACCCCACGGCGGGAGGGCCGGGGCACCAAACTAGCCAAAAACATTCAGTACTTC
d_gene: TRBD2
j_gene: TRBJ2-4
v_gene: TRBV19
len: 20
abundance: .

CDR3aa: CASTPGPYNEQFF
CDR3nt: TGTGCCAGCACCCCCGGTCCCTACAATGAGCAGTTCTTC
d_gene: .
j_gene: TRBJ2-1
v_gene: TRBV6-5
len: 13
abundance: .

CDR3aa: CASSPEPGVGANVLTF
CDR3nt: TGCGCCAGCAGCCCAGAACCAGGGGTTGGGGCCAACGTCCTGACTTTC
d_gene: .
j_gene: TRBJ2-6
v_gene: TRBV5-1
len: 16
abundance: .

CDR3aa: CASSLVGTGTFFEKLFF
CDR3nt: TGTGCCAGCAGTTTAGTTGGGACAGGGACATTTTTTGAAAAACTGTTTTTT
d_gene: TRBD1
j_gene: TRBJ1-4
v_gene: TRBV28
len: 17
abundance: once

CDR3aa: CASSLSNTAFF
CDR3nt: TGTGCCAGCAGCTTGAGTAACACAGCTTTCTTT
d_gene: .
j_gene: TRBJ1-1
v_gene: TRBV5-6
len: 11
abundance: .

CDR3aa: CAWSVLLTGRTGELFF
CDR3nt: TGTGCCTGGAGTGTATTATTGACAGGTCGTACCGGGGAGCTGTTTTTT
d_gene: .
j_gene: TRBJ2-2
v_gene: TRBV30
len: 16
abundance: .

CDR3aa: CASSPGDSFNQPQHF
CDR3nt: TGTGCCAGCTCACCTGGGGACAGTTTCAATCAGCCCCAGCATTTT
d_gene: TRBD1
j_gene: TRBJ1-5
v_gene: TRBV18
len: 15
abundance: .

CDR3aa: CASSVRGNTQYF
CDR3nt: TGTGCCAGCAGCGTCAGGGGGAATACGCAGTATTTT
d_gene: TRBD1
j_gene: TRBJ2-3
v_gene: TRBV11-1
len: 12
abundance: .

CDR3aa: CAWSVGVTNQPQHF
CDR3nt: TGTGCCTGGAGTGTAGGGGTTACCAATCAGCCCCAGCATTTT
d_gene: .
j_gene: TRBJ1-5
v_gene: TRBV30
len: 14
abundance: .

CDR3aa: CASSQGLAGVIAKNIQYF
CDR3nt: TGTGCCAGCAGCCAAGGACTAGCGGGAGTGATCGCCAAAAACATTCAGTACTTC
d_gene: TRBD2
j_gene: TRBJ2-4
v_gene: TRBV3-1/TRBV3-2
len: 18
abundance: .

CDR3aa: CASSLGDSGNQPQHF
CDR3nt: TGCGCCAGCAGCTTGGGGGACAGCGGGAATCAGCCCCAGCATTTT
d_gene: TRBD1
j_gene: TRBJ1-5
v_gene: TRBV5-1
len: 15
abundance: .

CDR3aa: CATSSGSGTDTQYF
CDR3nt: TGTGCCACCTCCAGCGGGAGTGGGACAGATACGCAGTATTTT
d_gene: TRBD2
j_gene: TRBJ2-3
v_gene: TRBV19
len: 14
abundance: .

CDR3aa: CASSAGGRVLSYNEQFF
CDR3nt: TGTGCCAGCTCCGCGGGGGGGCGCGTATTATCCTACAATGAGCAGTTCTTC
d_gene: TRBD2
j_gene: TRBJ2-1
v_gene: TRBV18
len: 17
abundance: .

CDR3aa: CASSEYRLAASSYNSPLHF
CDR3nt: TGTGCCAGCAGTGAATATCGGCTGGCTGCTAGCTCCTATAATTCACCCCTCCACTTT
d_gene: .
j_gene: TRBJ1-6
v_gene: TRBV2
len: 19
abundance: .

CDR3aa: CASSTAGGTVNTEAFF
CDR3nt: TGTGCCAGTAGTACTGCGGGCGGGACCGTGAACACTGAAGCTTTCTTT
d_gene: .
j_gene: TRBJ1-1
v_gene: TRBV19
len: 16
abundance: .

CDR3aa: CSVGQDEQFF
CDR3nt: TGCAGCGTAGGACAGGATGAGCAGTTCTTC
d_gene: TRBD1
j_gene: TRBJ2-1
v_gene: TRBV29-1
len: 10
abundance: .

CDR3aa: CASSFPGGGELFF
CDR3nt: TGTGCCAGCAGCTTTCCAGGGGGCGGGGAGCTGTTTTTT
d_gene: TRBD1
j_gene: TRBJ2-2
v_gene: TRBV7-9
len: 13
abundance: few

CDR3aa: CASSLLGTGVADTQYF
CDR3nt: TGCGCCAGCAGCCTCCTAGGGACAGGGGTCGCAGATACGCAGTATTTT
d_gene: TRBD1
j_gene: TRBJ2-3
v_gene: TRBV5-1
len: 16
abundance: .

CDR3aa: CASSEYGRVSYNEQFF
CDR3nt: TGTGCCAGCAGCGAATATGGGAGGGTCTCCTACAATGAGCAGTTCTTC
d_gene: TRBD2
j_gene: TRBJ2-1
v_gene: TRBV7-3
len: 16
abundance: .

CDR3aa: CASSWGLAGAPMYNEQFF
CDR3nt: TGTGCCAGCAGTTGGGGACTAGCGGGAGCCCCTATGTACAATGAGCAGTTCTTC
d_gene: TRBD2
j_gene: TRBJ2-1
v_gene: TRBV6-2/TRBV6-3
len: 18
abundance: once

CDR3aa: CASSPLGQQPNQPQHF
CDR3nt: TGTGCCAGCTCACCGCTGGGACAGCAACCGAATCAGCCCCAGCATTTT
d_gene: TRBD1
j_gene: TRBJ1-5
v_gene: TRBV18
len: 16
abundance: .

CDR3aa: CASSLVVNTGELFF
CDR3nt: TGTGCCAGCAGTTTAGTAGTGAACACCGGGGAGCTGTTTTTT
d_gene: .
j_gene: TRBJ2-2
v_gene: TRBV28
len: 14
abundance: .

CDR3aa: CASSLLGTGGSTEAFF
CDR3nt: TGTGCCAGCAGTTTACTCGGGACAGGGGGCAGTACTGAAGCTTTCTTT
d_gene: TRBD1
j_gene: TRBJ1-1
v_gene: TRBV28
len: 16
abundance: once

CDR3aa: CASSRTGARVGNTGELFF
CDR3nt: TGTGCCAGCAGCCGGACAGGGGCGAGGGTTGGGAACACCGGGGAGCTGTTTTTT
d_gene: TRBD1
j_gene: TRBJ2-2
v_gene: TRBV28
len: 18
abundance: .

CDR3aa: CASSSGLQYEQYF
CDR3nt: TGTGCCAGTAGTTCGGGACTACAGTACGAGCAGTACTTC
d_gene: TRBD2
j_gene: TRBJ2-7
v_gene: TRBV19
len: 13
abundance: .

CDR3aa: CASSPYDRYTDTQYF
CDR3nt: TGTGCCAGCAGCCCTTACGATAGATACACAGATACGCAGTATTTT
d_gene: .
j_gene: TRBJ2-3
v_gene: TRBV3-1/TRBV3-2
len: 15
abundance: .

CDR3aa: CASRIVWAGDYSNQPQHF
CDR3nt: TGTGCCAGCAGGATTGTGTGGGCAGGCGACTATAGCAATCAGCCCCAGCATTTT
d_gene: .
j_gene: TRBJ1-5
v_gene: TRBV28
len: 18
abundance: .

CDR3aa: CASSEALSGRPYEQYF
CDR3nt: TGTGCCAGCAGTGAAGCGCTTAGCGGGAGACCTTACGAGCAGTACTTC
d_gene: TRBD2
j_gene: TRBJ2-7
v_gene: TRBV2
len: 16
abundance: .

CDR3aa: CASSGQGTDTQYF
CDR3nt: TGTGCCAGCAGCGGACAGGGAACAGATACGCAGTATTTT
d_gene: TRBD1
j_gene: TRBJ2-3
v_gene: TRBV2
len: 13
abundance: once

CDR3aa: CASSLNLREVGGYTF
CDR3nt: TGTGCCAGCAGCTTGAACCTCAGGGAGGTTGGCGGCTACACCTTC
d_gene: .
j_gene: TRBJ1-2
v_gene: TRBV5-6
len: 15
abundance: .

CDR3aa: CASSLGQGRYEQYF
CDR3nt: TGTGCCAGTAGTTTGGGACAGGGTAGGTACGAGCAGTACTTC
d_gene: TRBD1
j_gene: TRBJ2-7
v_gene: TRBV19
len: 14
abundance: .

CDR3aa: CATSDSLGLAGGTDTQYF
CDR3nt: TGTGCCACCAGTGATTCCCTGGGACTAGCGGGAGGCACAGATACGCAGTATTTT
d_gene: TRBD2
j_gene: TRBJ2-3
v_gene: TRBV24-1
len: 18
abundance: .

CDR3aa: CASSLGEGQPQHF
CDR3nt: TGTGCCAGCAGCTTAGGTGAGGGTCAGCCCCAGCATTTT
d_gene: .
j_gene: TRBJ1-5
v_gene: TRBV7-3
len: 13
abundance: .

CDR3aa: CSVAGTANYGYTF
CDR3nt: TGCAGCGTCGCCGGGACAGCTAACTATGGCTACACCTTC
d_gene: TRBD1
j_gene: TRBJ1-2
v_gene: TRBV29-1
len: 13
abundance: .

CDR3aa: CASSFGGGGHTEAFF
CDR3nt: TGTGCCAGCAGTTTTGGGGGGGGAGGGCACACTGAAGCTTTCTTT
d_gene: .
j_gene: TRBJ1-1
v_gene: TRBV27
len: 15
abundance: .

CDR3aa: CATSDRGSDEQFF
CDR3nt: TGTGCCACCAGTGACCGCGGGAGCGATGAGCAGTTCTTC
d_gene: TRBD2
j_gene: TRBJ2-1
v_gene: TRBV24-1
len: 13
abundance: .

CDR3aa: CASSRGTGELFF
CDR3nt: TGCGCCAGCAGCAGGGGAACCGGGGAGCTGTTTTTT
d_gene: .
j_gene: TRBJ2-2
v_gene: TRBV10-1
len: 12
abundance: many

CDR3aa: CASSYGTGLSNEQYF
CDR3nt: TGTGCCAGCAGTTACGGGACAGGGTTAAGTAACGAGCAGTACTTC
d_gene: TRBD1
j_gene: TRBJ2-7
v_gene: TRBV6-5
len: 15
abundance: .

CDR3aa: CASSPGDSTLAKNIQYF
CDR3nt: TGTGCCAGCTCACCAGGGGACAGCACTTTAGCCAAAAACATTCAGTACTTC
d_gene: TRBD1
j_gene: TRBJ2-4
v_gene: TRBV18
len: 17
abundance: .

CDR3aa: CASSLSGGSQPQHF
CDR3nt: TGTGCCAGCAGCCTCTCTGGGGGGTCTCAGCCCCAGCATTTT
d_gene: .
j_gene: TRBJ1-5
v_gene: TRBV6-4
len: 14
abundance: .

CDR3aa: CASSELGGKGQETQYF
CDR3nt: TGTGCCAGCAGTGAACTCGGGGGTAAGGGCCAAGAGACCCAGTACTTC
d_gene: .
j_gene: TRBJ2-5
v_gene: TRBV2
len: 16
abundance: .

CDR3aa: CASSQFSAGLVF
CDR3nt: TGCGCCAGCAGCCAATTTTCGGCAGGCTTGGTCTTC
d_gene: .
j_gene: TRBJ2-1
v_gene: TRBV4-1
len: 12
abundance: .

CDR3aa: CASSDVAVSSYEQYF
CDR3nt: TGTGCCAGTAGTGACGTAGCGGTAAGCTCCTACGAGCAGTACTTC
d_gene: .
j_gene: TRBJ2-7
v_gene: TRBV19
len: 15
abundance: .